The 28 T cell receptor beta chains below all came from one sample that was sequenced in a study of shared clonotypes between healthy human individuals. Generated by immunoSEQ multiplex PCR, the TCRdb table keeps only in-frame clones and is missing some. This sample has some 980,000 clones; around 80% occur once, and the top ten carry roughly 1.5%. Sequencing was done on a sample of memory CD4+ T cells sorted from blood. Documented subset: CD45RA-negative fraction. The receptors shown here come from a man aged 18-30 years in good health.

Many counts were recorded for this clone. J is TRBJ1-2 and V is TRBV15; D remains ambiguous. Germline V gene data show CDR1 as LNHNV and CDR2 as YYDKDF (reference sequence). V lost 0 bases and J lost 5, with 7 bases in between. The CDR3 sequence is 13 residues long. The CDR3 DNA follows: TGTGCCACCAGCAGAGATATTGGGTATGGCTACACCTTC. Its translation: CATSRDIGYGYTF.

The chain has TRBV6-1 and TRBJ2-3; tentative D call: TRBD2 (5 bases). This CDR3 has 15 amino acids. The V end lost 4 bases, the J end lost 0 bases, and 11 bases lay between the germline ends. The germline gives CDR1 MNHNS, CDR2 SASEGT. As DNA, the CDR3 is TGTGCCAGCAGTGTAGGTGGCGGGAGCACAGATACGCAGTATTTT. Translated, it gives CASSVGGGSTDTQYF.

The rearrangement links TRBV14 to TRBJ2-3, with 7 positions matching TRBD2. V trimming: 1 base; J trimming: 0 bases; junction bases outside the gene matches: 1. The CDR3 loop spans 15 amino acids. Germline CDR1 SGHDN, CDR2 FVKESK. The CDR3 nucleotides are TGTGCCAGCAGCCAAGTCGGGAGGAGCACAGATACGCAGTATTTT. Amino acid sequence: CASSQVGRSTDTQYF.

The CDR3 DNA reads as TGTGCCAGCAGTTTAAGAGCAGGGACCTACGAGCAGTACTTC. Translation gives CASSLRAGTYEQYF. This chain joins TRBV28 and TRBJ2-7; D possibly corresponds to TRBD1 (5 bases). Germline V gives CDR1 MDHEN, CDR2 SYDVKM. The V end was cut by 2 bases, the J end by 2 bases, with 10 bases between. CDR3 length: 14 amino acids.

The chain combines TRBV11-2 with TRBJ2-5; TRBD1 agrees at 7 bases. The J segment lost 5 bases and the V segment lost 7 bases, leaving 7 bases of the junction unmatched. CDR3 size: 13 residues. Germline lookup yields CDR1 SGHAT and CDR2 FQNNGV. The CDR3, as DNA: TGTGCCAGCACCCAGATCAGGGGGGAGACCCAGTACTTC. Its protein is CASTQIRGETQYF.

This clone was found a few times. The V call is TRBV29-1, the J call TRBJ2-5; TRBD2 matches at 7 bases. This CDR3 has 15 residues. Germline loops: CDR1 SQVTM, CDR2 ANQGSEA. V shed 1 base, J shed 2 bases, and the junction held 7 bases outside the gene matches. CDR3 amino acids: CSVEGRRRGQETQYF. The CDR3 region has the DNA TGCAGCGTTGAAGGGCGCCGGCGGGGGCAAGAGACCCAGTACTTC.

This clone was seen a handful of times. This rearrangement joins TRBV19 to TRBJ2-7; 10 positions match TRBD1. Looked up from germline, CDR1 is LNHDA and CDR2 is SQIVND (reference sequence). The V gene end was trimmed by 5 bases and the J gene end by 5 bases; junction bases not matched to a gene: 9. This CDR3 comprises 15 residues. DNA for the CDR3: TGTGCCAGTAGTCCACACCGACAGGGGGCAGACGAGCAGTACTTC. Its protein product is CASSPHRQGADEQYF.

J is TRBJ1-6 and V is TRBV2; unclear D gene. Germline CDR1 and CDR2: SNHLY and FYNNEI. This CDR3 is 14 amino acids long. The V and J ends lost 7 bases and 7 bases respectively, with 14 bases between them. The CDR3 loop is CASTGPGGNSPLHF. The CDR3 DNA reads TGTGCCAGCACCGGACCGGGAGGAAATTCACCCCTCCACTTT.

As DNA, the CDR3 is TGCGCCAGCAGCCAAGATCAAAGCCCCACGGCCACTGAAGCTTTCTTT. Translation gives CASSQDQSPTATEAFF. The J gene is TRBJ1-1, the V gene TRBV4-1; D call uncertain. The CDR3 has 16 amino acids. V was pared by 0 bases and J by 4 bases, with 15 bases between. Germline V gene lookup returns CDR1 MGHRA and CDR2 YSYEKL.

The CDR3 region has the DNA TGTGCCAGCAGTTTATCGAAAGACGTCCCTGGGCAGTACTTC. It yields the protein CASSLSKDVPGQYF. The rearrangement links TRBV27 to TRBJ2-7; no firm D call. There are 14 residues in the CDR3. The V gene's germline CDR1 is MNHEY and CDR2 SMNVEV (reference sequence). Trimming removed 0 bases at V and 9 bases at J, with 15 bases between.

About this clone: Other DNA sequences of this sample code for an identical CDR3. The V gene is TRBV18, the J gene TRBJ1-1, with TRBD1 identical over 11 bases. Germline CDR1 and CDR2: KGHSH and LQKENI. After removal of 5 bases from V and 1 base from J, the junction contained 0 bases not matched to a gene. This CDR3 comprises 14 residues. CDR3 residues: CASSGTGGNTEAFF. CDR3 DNA sequence: TGTGCCAGCTCAGGGACAGGGGGGAACACTGAAGCTTTCTTT.

Of note for this clone: This same CDR3 is encoded by further DNA sequences in the sample. J is TRBJ1-1 and V is TRBV28, with D hard to call. The length of the CDR3 is 13 residues. Per germline, CDR1 MDHEN and CDR2 SYDVKM. Trimming shortened V by 5 bases and J by 0 bases, and 7 bases separated the two germline ends. CDR3 in amino acids: CASSLNLNTEAFF. CDR3 bases: TGTGCCAGCAGTCTAAATCTGAACACTGAAGCTTTCTTT.

The chain joins TRBV6-4 to TRBJ1-4; 7 nucleotides align to TRBD1. J was trimmed by 8 bases and V by 2 bases; bases with no gene match: 8. The germline gives CDR1 MRHNA, CDR2 SNTAGT. The CDR3 is made up of 15 amino acids. Written as DNA, the CDR3 is TGTGCCAGCAGTGACCCAGGGGGGATCCGGGAAAAACTGTTTTTT. It translates to CASSDPGGIREKLFF.

The genes are TRBV14 and TRBJ2-3; 8 bases line up with TRBD2. V shed 6 bases, J shed 8 bases, and the junction held 7 bases outside the gene matches. Germline V gene data show CDR1 as SGHDN and CDR2 as FVKESK. There are 13 residues in the CDR3. The CDR3 sequence is CASRVGAGATQYF. Here the CDR3 DNA reads TGTGCCAGCAGAGTCGGAGCGGGAGCTACGCAGTATTTT.

A single count supports this clone. The genes are TRBV5-6 and TRBJ2-5; D perhaps matches TRBD2 (6 bases). CDR1 and CDR2 from the germline V gene are SGHDT and YYEEEE. This CDR3 comprises 14 residues. V shed 5 bases and J shed 4 bases, with 15 bases lying between them. DNA for the CDR3: TGTGCCAGCAGTTCCGGGGGTTGGGGAGAGACCCAGTACTTC. It is translated as CASSSGGWGETQYF.

This chain links TRBV19 with TRBJ1-6, with 9 bases fitting TRBD1. CDR3 length equals 15 residues. Germline trimming cut 7 bases from V and 7 bases from J; bases unmatched to any gene: 8. Germline CDR1 and CDR2: LNHDA and SQIVND (reference sequence). The CDR3 sequence is CASNKEGQGNSPLHF. CDR3 nucleotides: TGTGCCAGTAACAAAGAGGGACAGGGAAATTCACCCCTCCACTTT.

V gene TRBV2 combines with J gene TRBJ2-5; 9 positions match TRBD1. CDR1 is SNHLY and CDR2 is FYNNEI in the germline V gene. There are 15 residues in the CDR3. J gave up 5 bases and V 5 bases, and 9 bases lay outside the gene matches. CDR3 protein: CASSSGGQGGETQYF. In DNA, the CDR3 is TGTGCCAGCAGTTCTGGGGGACAGGGCGGGGAGACCCAGTACTTC.

This clone was seen many times. This chain uses TRBV11-2 with TRBJ1-4, with 8 bases aligning to TRBD1. Looked up from germline, CDR1 is SGHAT and CDR2 is FQNNGV. V was pared by 5 bases and J by 10 bases, with 18 bases of the junction left unmatched. The CDR3 consists of 17 residues. CDR3 loop: CASSRSPQDRVLGKLFF. In DNA, the CDR3 is TGTGCCAGCAGCCGCTCCCCTCAGGACAGGGTGTTAGGAAAACTGTTTTTT.

This chain joins TRBV19 and TRBJ1-5, with D uncertain. With 4 bases removed from V and 9 bases from J, the gap between germline ends came to 10 bases. CDR1 and CDR2 (germline): LNHDA, SQIVND (reference sequence). The CDR3 is 12 residues long. CDR3 bases: TGTGCCAGTAGTAGCGGGATGGGGCCCCAGCATTTT. The encoded protein is CASSSGMGPQHF.

This clone was observed many times. This chain connects TRBV7-2 to TRBJ2-2; 14 bases fit TRBD2. Germline loops: CDR1 SGHTA, CDR2 FQGNSA. The CDR3 sequence is 17 residues long. Trimming at V came to 5 bases and at J to 4 bases, leaving 6 bases not matched to a gene. As DNA, the CDR3 is TGTGCCAGCAGCCTGGGGACTAGCGGGAGTTTCACCGGGGAGCTGTTTTTT. Its protein is CASSLGTSGSFTGELFF.

This chain joins TRBV5-4 and TRBJ2-1; 11 bases map to TRBD1. The CDR3 is made up of 15 amino acids. From germline, CDR1 is SGHNT and CDR2 YYREEE (reference sequence). The V and J ends lost 5 bases and 6 bases, in that order; junction bases with no gene match: 7. CDR3 region: CASRNRDRGSNEQFF. The CDR3 coding sequence is TGTGCCAGCAGGAACCGGGACAGGGGGAGCAATGAGCAGTTCTTC.

V is TRBV6-1 and J is TRBJ1-5; D perhaps matches TRBD1 (6 bases). Germline V gene lookup returns CDR1 MNHNS and CDR2 SASEGT. The CDR3 is 15 residues long. V dropped 7 bases and J dropped 0 bases, with 13 bases sitting between them. CDR3 region: CASMQGRYSNQPQHF. For the CDR3, the DNA is TGTGCCAGCATGCAGGGGCGGTATAGCAATCAGCCCCAGCATTTT.

With respect to this clone: This may be a read error, as it is one base from a much larger clone. V gene TRBV6-6 combines with J gene TRBJ2-7; 11 positions agree with TRBD1. The germline gives CDR1 MNHNY, CDR2 SVGAGI (reference sequence). V lost 5 bases to trimming and J lost 3 bases; unmatched junction nucleotides: 3. The CDR3 spans 14 residues. The CDR3 nucleotides are TGTGCCAGCAGTCGGGACAGGGGGATCTACGAGCAGTACTTC. Its protein is CASSRDRGIYEQYF.

The chain combines TRBV29-1 with TRBJ1-4; D might be TRBD1 (5 bases). Deletions cut 5 bases from V and 0 bases from J, with 10 bases between. CDR3 length: 14 amino acids. The germline V gene has CDR1 SQVTM and CDR2 ANQGSEA. CDR3 in amino acids: CSVRWGATNEKLFF. CDR3 sequence (DNA): TGCAGCGTTAGATGGGGGGCAACTAATGAAAAACTGTTTTTT.

The genes are TRBV28 and TRBJ1-4; D is ambiguous. With 7 bases removed from V and 6 bases from J, the gap between germline ends came to 18 bases. Germline V gene lookup returns CDR1 MDHEN and CDR2 SYDVKM. The CDR3 contains 15 residues. CDR3 loop: CASTLSGVGDEKLFF. CDR3 nucleotide sequence: TGTGCCAGCACCCTTTCCGGCGTCGGAGATGAAAAACTGTTTTTT.

The chain joins TRBV18 to TRBJ1-4; D is unresolved. CDR1 is KGHSH, CDR2 LQKENI, per germline. V lost 3 bases to trimming and J lost 0 bases, with 8 bases between them. The CDR3 spans 15 residues. The CDR3 DNA reads as TGTGCCAGCTCACCGACCCATGCAACTAATGAAAAACTGTTTTTT. It specifies CASSPTHATNEKLFF. Supplemented by reference TRBV18 and TRBJ1-4, the full variable domain reads NAGVMQNPRHLVRRRGQEARLRCSPMKGHSHVYWYRQLPEEGLKFMVYLQKENIIDESGMPKERFSAEFPKEGPSILRIQQVVRGDSAAYFCASSPTHATNEKLFFGSGTQLSVL.

The chain links TRBV2 to TRBJ2-3, with 7 bases that match TRBD2. The CDR3 has 15 residues. The germline V gene has CDR1 SNHLY and CDR2 FYNNEI. The V and J ends lost 9 bases and 4 bases, in that order; junction bases with no gene match: 13. The CDR3 here is CARSGGRGNADTQYF. CDR3 DNA sequence: TGTGCCAGGTCCGGAGGGCGGGGGAACGCAGATACGCAGTATTTT.

Turning to this clone: A much larger clone is a single base away; this may be a read error. V is TRBV2 and J is TRBJ2-3; 9 bases agree with TRBD1. With 4 bases clipped from V and 4 bases from J, the junction kept 0 bases outside the gene matches. The CDR3 is 13 amino acids. The germline gives CDR1 SNHLY, CDR2 FYNNEI. CDR3 in amino acids: CASSGTGADTQYF. For the CDR3, the DNA is TGTGCCAGCAGTGGGACAGGGGCAGATACGCAGTATTTT. Complete variable domain (other parts from reference TRBV2 and TRBJ2-3): EPEVTQTPSHQVTQMGQEVILRCVPISNHLYFYWYRQILGQKVEFLVSFYNNEISEKSEIFDDQFSVERPDGSNFTLKIRSTKLEDSAMYFCASSGTGADTQYFGPGTRLTVL.